The 29 T cell receptor beta chains presented below share a single source sample, sequenced in a study of blood T cell repertoires in COVID-19. The method was immunoSEQ multiplex PCR; TCRdb's version includes in-frame clones alone and lacks a portion of them. The data hold 200,000 to 250,000 clones, with approximately 80% observed a single time. The sequenced sample consisted of peripheral blood. The receptors were gathered from a middle-aged woman who had recovered from COVID-19.

The chain links TRBV5-1 to TRBJ2-5, with 8 bases identical to TRBD1. Looked up from germline, CDR1 is SGHRS and CDR2 is YFSETQ. Trimming took 0 bases from V and 4 from J; bases not matched to a gene: 5. The CDR3 loop spans 15 amino acids. DNA for the CDR3: TGCGCCAGCAGCTTGGGGACAGGGTTCGGAGAGACCCAGTACTTC. It specifies CASSLGTGFGETQYF.

The chain combines TRBV11-3 with TRBJ1-1; maybe TRBD1 (5 bases). The CDR3 loop spans 12 amino acids. Trimming removed 3 bases at V and 6 bases at J, with 8 bases between. Germline V gene lookup returns CDR1 SGHNT and CDR2 YENEEA. This CDR3 reads CASSFDSAEAFF. The CDR3 coding sequence is TGTGCCAGCAGCTTCGACAGCGCTGAAGCTTTCTTT. The variable domain in full, with the rest retrieved from reference TRBV11-3 and TRBJ1-1, is EAGVVQSPRYKIIEKKQPVAFWCNPISGHNTLYWYLQNLGQGPELLIRYENEEAVDDSQLPKDRFSAERLKGVDSTLKIQPAELGDSAVYLCASSFDSAEAFFGQGTRLTVV.

This clone has a handful of counts. The chain has TRBV19 and TRBJ1-2; 9 positions agree with TRBD1. Germline V gene sequence: CDR1 LNHDA, CDR2 SQIVND (reference sequence). V gave up 9 bases and J gave up 5 bases; unmatched junction bases: 19. The CDR3 is 17 residues long. CDR3: CASNLKTGDRVLYGYTF. The CDR3 region has the DNA TGTGCCAGCAATCTGAAAACTGGGGACAGGGTATTATATGGCTACACCTTC.

This sequence joins TRBV6-5 and TRBJ2-1, with D perhaps TRBD1 (5 bases). V lost 9 bases and J lost 12, with 12 bases in between. The CDR3 runs to 10 residues. Germline CDR1 reads MNHEY; CDR2 reads SVGAGI. The CDR3 loop reads CASGRGVQFF. The CDR3 DNA reads TGTGCCAGTGGTAGGGGTGTGCAGTTCTTC.

The chain links TRBV3-1 (or the pseudogene TRBV3-2) to TRBJ1-4; D is uncertain. Germline CDR1 reads LGHDT; CDR2 reads YNNKEL (reference sequence). V was cut by 3 bases and J by 6 bases, with 11 bases left in between. The CDR3 spans 14 residues. The CDR3 DNA sequence: TGTGCCAGCAGCCATGTAGGACTGGATGAAAAACTGTTTTTT. It yields the protein CASSHVGLDEKLFF.

The rearrangement uses TRBV7-2 and TRBJ2-7; tentatively, D is TRBD1 (6 bases). The CDR3 is 15 amino acids. Germline assignment: CDR1 SGHTA and CDR2 FQGNSA. V gave up 1 base and J gave up 0 bases, with 10 bases separating them. CDR3 amino acids: CASSLDWDTSYEQYF. CDR3 DNA sequence: TGTGCCAGCAGCTTAGATTGGGACACCTCCTACGAGCAGTACTTC.

The chain combines TRBV30 with TRBJ1-1; D may be TRBD1 (5 bases). CDR3 length: 14 amino acids. Germline V gene sequence: CDR1 GTSNPN, CDR2 SVGIG (reference sequence). Trimming removed 0 bases from V and 2 bases from J, with 10 bases in between. The CDR3 DNA is TGTGCCTGGAGTGTACATAGGGGTAACACTGAAGCTTTCTTT. Amino acid sequence: CAWSVHRGNTEAFF.

This clone was found once. The V and J genes are TRBV11-3 and TRBJ2-1; 7 nucleotides line up with TRBD2. The CDR3 is 13 amino acids. The germline gives CDR1 SGHNT, CDR2 YENEEA. The V and J ends lost 10 bases and 7 bases, in that order; junction bases with no gene match: 10. The CDR3 loop is CAIHPIGGNEQFF. In DNA, the CDR3 is TGTGCCATACACCCAATCGGGGGGAATGAGCAGTTCTTC.

The chain employs TRBV6-5 and TRBJ2-3, with D possibly matching TRBD1 (6 bases). Trimming took off 5 bases at V and 3 bases at J, with 6 bases between the two ends. There are 12 residues in the CDR3. Germline V gene sequence: CDR1 MNHEY, CDR2 SVGAGI. The CDR3 spells CASSQGTDTQYF. CDR3 nucleotides: TGTGCCAGCAGTCAGGGGACAGATACGCAGTATTTT.

This clone was counted between two and nine times. J is TRBJ1-6 and V is TRBV19; D is uncertain. This CDR3 has 12 amino acids. Trimming removed 3 bases at V and 7 bases at J, with 4 bases between. CDR1 is LNHDA and CDR2 is SQIVND in the germline V gene (reference sequence). In DNA, the CDR3 is TGTGCCAGTAGTATCCAAAATTCACCCCTCCACTTT. This translates into CASSIQNSPLHF. Full variable domain (rest looked up from reference TRBV19 and TRBJ1-6): DGGITQSPKYLFRKEGQNVTLSCEQNLNHDAMYWYRQDPGQGLRLIYYSQIVNDFQKGDIAEGYSVSREKKESFPLTVTSAQKNPTAFYLCASSIQNSPLHFGNGTRLTVT.

In nucleotides, the CDR3 is TGTGCCGCCTCCCCAGGGGTTATGTCCGGGGAGCTGTTTTTT. Protein sequence: CAASPGVMSGELFF. V and J are TRBV10-3 and TRBJ2-2, with D maybe TRBD1 (6 bases). This CDR3 has 14 residues. CDR1 and CDR2 (germline): ENHRY, SYGVKD. The germline V and J ends were trimmed by 11 bases and 6 bases, with 19 bases remaining between them.

The V call is TRBV27, the J call TRBJ1-5; no definite D call. Per germline, CDR1 MNHEY and CDR2 SMNVEV (reference sequence). CDR3 length: 13 amino acids. Trimming stripped 3 bases from V and 7 bases from J, with 10 bases between. The CDR3 nucleotides are TGTGCCAGCAGTTTTGCTAGGTGGCAGCCCCAGCATTTT. Translating it yields CASSFARWQPQHF.

V gene TRBV7-9 combines with J gene TRBJ1-1; 8 bases align to TRBD1. The CDR3 spans 16 residues. Trimming at V came to 8 bases and at J to 1 base, leaving 12 bases not matched to a gene. Germline CDR1 and CDR2: SEHNR and FQNEAQ (reference sequence). The CDR3 spells CASWGGPGTGNTEAFF. The CDR3 nucleotides are TGTGCCAGCTGGGGGGGGCCCGGGACAGGGAACACTGAAGCTTTCTTT.

The CDR3 sequence is CASSEIGRGAGNTEAFF. The CDR3 bases are TGTGCCAGCAGCGAAATCGGGCGGGGTGCGGGGAACACTGAAGCTTTCTTT. The V call is TRBV5-8, the J call TRBJ1-1; D is ambiguous. The germline V and J ends were trimmed by 4 bases and 1 base, with 20 bases remaining between them. Germline V CDR1 and CDR2: SGHTS, YDEGEE. The CDR3 is 17 residues long.

The table lists this clone with a few counts. This rearrangement joins TRBV7-2 to TRBJ2-1, with TRBD2 matching over 7 bases. J was trimmed by 7 bases and V by 3 bases; bases with no gene match: 6. Germline CDR1 reads SGHTA; CDR2 reads FQGNSA. The CDR3 is made up of 14 amino acids. The chain's CDR3 is CASSLERGWNEQFF. The DNA of the CDR3 is TGTGCCAGCAGCTTGGAGCGGGGTTGGAATGAGCAGTTCTTC.

CDR3 nucleotides: TGTGCCAGCAGTTCCACAGGGGGGACTCTAGCTTTCTTT. It is translated as CASSSTGGTLAFF. V gene TRBV6-6 combines with J gene TRBJ1-1, with TRBD1 matching 8 bases. Germline V CDR1 and CDR2: MNHNY, SVGAGI (reference sequence). V was pared by 4 bases and J by 10 bases, with 8 bases of the junction left unmatched. The CDR3 spans 13 residues.

The CDR3 protein is CASSLGYRDGYTF. CDR3 sequence (DNA): TGTGCCAGCAGCTTAGGATACAGGGATGGCTACACCTTC. The rearrangement links TRBV7-9 to TRBJ1-2, with D tentatively TRBD1 (6 bases). Germline CDR1 and CDR2: SEHNR and FQNEAQ (reference sequence). This CDR3 is 13 amino acids long. Trimming removed 1 base from V and 6 bases from J, with 9 bases in between. The full variable domain, completed using reference TRBV7-9 and TRBJ1-2, is DTGVSQNPRHKITKRGQNVTFRCDPISEHNRLYWYRQTLGQGPEFLTYFQNEAQLEKSRLLSDRFSAERPKGSFSTLEIQRTEQGDSAMYLCASSLGYRDGYTFGSGTRLTVV.

The CDR3 sequence is CASSPGQGLDYGYTF. CDR3 nucleotides: TGTGCCAGTAGTCCTGGACAGGGTTTAGACTATGGCTACACCTTC. The chain uses TRBV19 and TRBJ1-2; the match to TRBD1 covers 8 bases. Germline V CDR1 and CDR2: LNHDA, SQIVND (reference sequence). This CDR3 comprises 15 residues. The V segment lost 5 bases and the J segment 3 bases; nucleotides outside the gene matches: 8.

The chain carries TRBV2 and TRBJ2-5; tentative D call: TRBD2 (5 bases). V gave up 6 bases and J gave up 5 bases, with 13 bases separating them. This CDR3 has 13 amino acids. CDR1 SNHLY and CDR2 FYNNEI come from the germline V gene. CDR3 loop: CASRSGSGETQYF. The CDR3 DNA sequence: TGTGCCAGCAGATCCGGTTCGGGGGAGACCCAGTACTTC. Variable domain in full (rest from reference TRBV2 and TRBJ2-5): EPEVTQTPSHQVTQMGQEVILRCVPISNHLYFYWYRQILGQKVEFLVSFYNNEISEKSEIFDDQFSVERPDGSNFTLKIRSTKLEDSAMYFCASRSGSGETQYFGPGTRLLVL.

The genes are TRBV6-5 and TRBJ2-5, with D possibly TRBD2 on 6 matching bases. Trimming left V 1 base short and J 5 bases short, with 14 bases between. Germline V gene data show CDR1 as MNHEY and CDR2 as SVGAGI. The CDR3 runs 15 residues. The CDR3 DNA is TGTGCCAGCAGTTACTGGGGCAGCCGGGGGGAGACCCAGTACTTC. The encoded protein is CASSYWGSRGETQYF.

The chain employs TRBV10-3 and TRBJ2-5; a possible D gene is TRBD2 (6 bases). CDR3 length: 14 residues. The ends were cut back, 0 bases at V and 4 bases at J, with 9 bases in the middle. Germline loops: CDR1 ENHRY, CDR2 SYGVKD. As DNA, the CDR3 is TGTGCCATCAGTGAGTCTACTAGCCTAGAGACCCAGTACTTC. Translating it yields CAISESTSLETQYF.

The gene calls are TRBV6-6 and TRBJ2-5; maybe TRBD2 (6 bases). The CDR3 is 14 amino acids. The ends were cut back, 5 bases at V and 1 base at J, with 11 bases in the middle. CDR1 is MNHNY, CDR2 SVGAGI, per germline (reference sequence). CDR3 bases: TGTGCCAGCAGTCCGCGGGGCGGCCAAGAGACCCAGTACTTC. Translation: CASSPRGGQETQYF.

The chain is built from TRBV6-5 and TRBJ1-5; no reliable D call. This CDR3 spans 13 amino acids. V shed 8 bases and J shed 0 bases, with 8 bases lying between them. The germline V gene has CDR1 MNHEY and CDR2 SVGAGI. The CDR3 is CASELYSNQPQHF. The DNA of the CDR3 is TGTGCCAGCGAACTATATAGCAATCAGCCCCAGCATTTT.

The chain uses TRBV7-2 and TRBJ2-1; D not certain. CDR3 length: 13 residues. Germline lookup yields CDR1 SGHTA and CDR2 FQGNSA. The V and J ends lost 3 bases and 5 bases respectively, with 8 bases between them. CDR3 sequence (DNA): TGTGCCAGCAGCTTCCGACAAGACAATGAGCAGTTCTTC. Amino acid sequence: CASSFRQDNEQFF.

V and J are TRBV30 and TRBJ2-2; D might be TRBD2 (7 bases). V gave up 5 bases and J gave up 2 bases, with 18 bases separating them. The CDR3 runs to 16 residues. Germline CDR1 is GTSNPN and CDR2 is SVGIG (reference sequence). CDR3 bases: TGTGCCTGGTCCGAAAAACAGGGACTAAACACCGGGGAGCTGTTTTTT. Amino acids: CAWSEKQGLNTGELFF. Looking up the rest from reference TRBV30 and TRBJ2-2 gives the full variable domain: SQTIHQWPATLVQPVGSPLSLECTVEGTSNPNLYWYRQAAGRGLQLLFYSVGIGQISSEVPQNLSASRPQDRQFILSSKKLLLSDSGFYLCAWSEKQGLNTGELFFGEGSRLTVL.

The chain combines TRBV19 with TRBJ1-2; 10 bases line up with TRBD1. The J segment lost 7 bases and the V segment lost 4 bases, leaving 9 bases of the junction unmatched. The CDR3 spans 15 residues. CDR1 and CDR2 (germline): LNHDA, SQIVND (reference sequence). The CDR3 reads CASSTAGTGVLGYTF. CDR3 bases: TGTGCCAGTAGTACAGCAGGGACAGGGGTTCTTGGCTACACCTTC. The full variable domain, in which reference TRBV19 and TRBJ1-2 provide the parts outside the CDR3, is DGGITQSPKYLFRKEGQNVTLSCEQNLNHDAMYWYRQDPGQGLRLIYYSQIVNDFQKGDIAEGYSVSREKKESFPLTVTSAQKNPTAFYLCASSTAGTGVLGYTFGSGTRLTVV.

The rearrangement joins TRBV5-1 to TRBJ1-2; a weak D match, TRBD1 (5 bases). The ends were cut back, 0 bases at V and 2 bases at J, with 8 bases in the middle. The CDR3 runs to 14 residues. Germline assignment: CDR1 SGHRS and CDR2 YFSETQ. CDR3 sequence reads: CASSLGQSNYGYTF. The CDR3 DNA is TGCGCCAGCAGCTTGGGACAGTCCAACTATGGCTACACCTTC.

This clone was recorded a few times. This rearrangement joins TRBV3-1 (or the pseudogene TRBV3-2) to TRBJ1-1, with 7 positions matching TRBD1. This CDR3 region has 15 residues. Germline lookup yields CDR1 LGHDT and CDR2 YNNKEL (reference sequence). With 3 bases clipped from V and 4 bases from J, the junction kept 8 bases outside the gene matches. CDR3 region: CASSHGTGASTEAFF. DNA for the CDR3: TGTGCCAGCAGCCACGGAACAGGGGCGAGCACTGAAGCTTTCTTT.

The chain joins TRBV2 to TRBJ2-5, with TRBD2 matching 7 bases. The CDR3 is 15 amino acids. V dropped 4 bases and J dropped 1; count of bases not matched to a gene: 6. Per the germline V gene, CDR1 is SNHLY and CDR2 is FYNNEI. CDR3 sequence reads: CASSVVRGGQETQYF. For the CDR3, the DNA is TGTGCCAGCAGTGTGGTCCGCGGGGGCCAAGAGACCCAGTACTTC. Based on the CDR3 plus reference TRBV2 and TRBJ2-5, the full variable domain is EPEVTQTPSHQVTQMGQEVILRCVPISNHLYFYWYRQILGQKVEFLVSFYNNEISEKSEIFDDQFSVERPDGSNFTLKIRSTKLEDSAMYFCASSVVRGGQETQYFGPGTRLLVL.